The rows below give T cell receptor beta chains drawn from one sample of a study of OX40 agonist ivuxolimab in advanced cancers. This table comes from immunoSEQ multiplex PCR, and its TCRdb copy is limited to in-frame clones, with some not included. Among about 73,000 clones listed, under 90% were seen once. Sequenced material: CD4+ or CD8+ T cells sorted from blood, taken in a trial of the OX40 agonist ivuxolimab. The receptors stem from an adult with an advanced solid tumor such as melanoma, head and neck, liver or kidney cancer. Both conserved end residues are part of each CDR3. The D gene is left open where the match is weak. Clone size is not always given. Where it is, it says once, few, many or a class for expanded clones.

size	V	J	D	DNA	CDR3
NA	TRBV18	TRBJ2-7	NA	TGTGCCAGCTCACCACCTGGACAGTCGGTGGGTGAGCAGTACTTC	CASSPPGQSVGEQYF
few	TRBV12-5	TRBJ1-4	NA	TGTGCTAGTGGTTTGAAGACCACGGACCGCCGAGGTGAAAAACTGTTTTTT	CASGLKTTDRRGEKLFF
NA	TRBV6-5	TRBJ2-1	NA	TGTGCCAGCAGTCAGGGTAGGAATGAGCAGTTCTTC	CASSQGRNEQFF
NA	TRBV23-1	TRBJ1-2	NA	TGCGCCAGCAGTCACCGGGGATATAACTATGGCTACACCTTC	CASSHRGYNYGYTF
NA	TRBV25-1	TRBJ1-2	TRBD1	TGTGCCAGCAGTTCTTCCGACAGGGGGCGCGGCTACACCTTC	CASSSSDRGRGYTF
NA	TRBV4-2	TRBJ1-1	TRBD1	TGTGCCAGCAGCCAAGGTACGGACAGGAATGAAGCTTTCTTT	CASSQGTDRNEAFF
NA	TRBV27	TRBJ1-2	NA	NA	CASSFLAANYGYTF
NA	TRBV19	TRBJ2-2	TRBD2	TGTGCCAGTAGCTACTCCCCTCTAGCGGGCAACACCGGGGAGCTGTTTTTT	CASSYSPLAGNTGELFF
once	TRBV10-3	TRBJ1-4	TRBD1	TGTGCCACCGGACAGGGCAATACTAATGAAAAACTGTTTTTT	CATGQGNTNEKLFF
NA	TRBV18	TRBJ2-3	NA	TGTGCCAGCTCACCACCGATCTCGGGAGAGATGATAGATACGCAGTATTTT	CASSPPISGEMIDTQYF
NA	TRBV30	TRBJ1-1	NA	TGTGCCTGGAGGGGTTCGAGCACTGAAGCTTTCTTT	CAWRGSSTEAFF
NA	TRBV7-2	TRBJ1-6	TRBD1	TGTGCCAGCAGCTTACAGGGGGCGGATCATTCACCCCTCCACTTT	CASSLQGADHSPLHF
once	TRBV6-4	TRBJ2-1	TRBD2	TGTGCCAGCAGAGCTAGCGGAGATAATGAGCAGTTCTTC	CASRASGDNEQFF
NA	TRBV7-2	TRBJ2-2	TRBD2	TGTGCCAGCAGCTTAGTTCTAGCGGGAGTGAGGGAGCTGTTTTTT	CASSLVLAGVRELFF
NA	TRBV27	TRBJ1-3	NA	TGTGCCAGCAGTCCACGGGGGCAGGGATTCTCTGGAAACACCATATATTTT	CASSPRGQGFSGNTIYF
NA	TRBV30	TRBJ1-6	TRBD1	TGTGCCTGGAGTAGAGGACAGGGGGCCTCCCGAGATTCACCCCTCCACTTT	CAWSRGQGASRDSPLHF
NA	TRBV9	TRBJ1-1	NA	TGTGCCAGCAGAGGGACCGGGAACACTGAAGCTTTCTTT	CASRGTGNTEAFF
NA	TRBV15	TRBJ2-1	NA	TGTGCCACCAGCAGAGAGGTTCGCGGGGATGAGCAGTTCTTC	CATSREVRGDEQFF
once	TRBV18	TRBJ1-5	NA	TGTGCCAGCTCACCGGGAGGTAATCAGCCCCAGCATTTT	CASSPGGNQPQHF
NA	TRBV6-4	TRBJ1-1	NA	TGTGCCAGCAGTGAGCGGAGGAACACTGAAGCTTTCTTT	CASSERRNTEAFF
NA	TRBV7-9	TRBJ1-2	NA	TGTGCTCCAGCTTTGTGGGGGGCTAACTATGGCTACACCTTC	CAPALWGANYGYTF
NA	TRBV6-1	TRBJ1-1	TRBD1	TGTGCCAGCAGTAGCCACAGGGGAGGTAACACTGAAGCTTTCTTT	CASSSHRGGNTEAFF
once	TRBV27	TRBJ1-3	TRBD1	TGTGCCAGCAGTTCCCTGACAGGGGCTGGAAACACCATATATTTT	CASSSLTGAGNTIYF
NA	TRBV30	TRBJ2-7	TRBD1	TGTGCCTGGAGTACCGGGACAGGGTTTGCCTACGAGCAGTACTTC	CAWSTGTGFAYEQYF
few	TRBV6-5	TRBJ1-6	NA	TGTGCCAGCAGTCTAGCGGCTCCTAATTCACCCCTCCACTTT	CASSLAAPNSPLHF
NA	TRBV29-1	TRBJ2-7	TRBD1	TGCAGCGTTTTCGGGACAGGGCCTTACGAGCAGTACTTC	CSVFGTGPYEQYF
NA	TRBV11-2	TRBJ2-7	NA	TGTGCCAGCAGCCGACCCGGGGGTCTCGAGCAGTACTTC	CASSRPGGLEQYF
NA	TRBV18	TRBJ1-3	NA	TGTGCCAGCTCACCACTCGCGGGAGACTCTGGAAACACCATATATTTT	CASSPLAGDSGNTIYF
NA	TRBV4-3	TRBJ1-3	NA	TGCGCCAGCAGCCGAGAAGCGAGCTCTGGAAACACCATATATTTT	CASSREASSGNTIYF
NA	TRBV18	TRBJ1-3	TRBD1	TGTGCCAGCTCACTGGGACAGCTCCCCTCTGGAAACACCATATATTTT	CASSLGQLPSGNTIYF
NA	TRBV6-4	TRBJ2-2	NA	TGTGCCAGCAGTGCAGGGGCCAACACCGGGGAGCTGTTTTTT	CASSAGANTGELFF
NA	TRBV28	TRBJ2-2	TRBD2	TGTGCCAGTAGTTTAGGGGCTAGCGGCACCGGGGAGCTGTTTTTT	CASSLGASGTGELFF
NA	TRBV7-6	TRBJ1-3	NA	TGTGCCAGCAGCCGAGGGGGGAGCAGGGAATCGGGAAACACCATATATTTT	CASSRGGSRESGNTIYF
NA	TRBV4-3	TRBJ2-6	NA	TGCGCCAGCAGCTTGCAGGGCTCTGGGGCCAACGTCCTGACTTTC	CASSLQGSGANVLTF
NA	TRBV18	TRBJ2-3	TRBD1	TGTGCCAGCTCAGCCGGGACAGGGGATGCAGATACGCAGTATTTT	CASSAGTGDADTQYF
NA	TRBV13	TRBJ2-5	TRBD2	TGTGCCAGCAGCCTGGGACTAGGTGGGGTTTCGAAGACCCAGTACTTC	CASSLGLGGVSKTQYF
NA	TRBV29-1	TRBJ2-7	TRBD2	TGCAGCGTAACTAGCGGGAACGTCAACGAGCAGTACTTC	CSVTSGNVNEQYF
NA	TRBV7-2	TRBJ1-5	NA	TGTGCCAGCAGCGGCCGGATTGAGGATTGGCGGATCCCCAATCAGCCCCAGCATTTT	CASSGRIEDWRIPNQPQHF
NA	TRBV10-3	TRBJ2-7	NA	TGTGCCATCAGTGACCGAGGACCCTACGAGCAGTACTTC	CAISDRGPYEQYF
NA	TRBV6-6	TRBJ2-5	NA	TGTGCCAGCACCACAGCTAGGACAGATGAGACCCAGTACTTC	CASTTARTDETQYF
NA	TRBV15	TRBJ2-2	NA	TGTGCCACCAGCCTCGCCCTTACGAACACCGGGGAGCTGTTTTTT	CATSLALTNTGELFF
NA	TRBV6-6	TRBJ2-7	NA	TGTGCCAGCAGTTACCCCCCCTCCTACGAGCAGTACTTC	CASSYPPSYEQYF
NA	TRBV2	TRBJ1-4	NA	TGTGCCAGCAGTGAAGATCTCGGAAAACTGTTTTTT	CASSEDLGKLFF
medium-sized	TRBV6-1	TRBJ2-4	TRBD2	TGTGCCAGCAGTCTAGCGGGGGGGCCGTCGAACATTCAGTACTTC	CASSLAGGPSNIQYF
once	TRBV6-5	TRBJ2-7	TRBD1	TGTGCCAGCTGTGTAGGACAGGGGGCCTACGAGCAGTACTTC	CASCVGQGAYEQYF
NA	TRBV19	TRBJ1-1	NA	TGTGCCAGTAGTACCATGGACAGAGAGAACACTGAAGCTTTCTTT	CASSTMDRENTEAFF
NA	TRBV10-3	TRBJ2-7	NA	TGTGCCATCAAGGGGGGCCGGGGCCCGTACGAGCAGTACTTC	CAIKGGRGPYEQYF
NA	TRBV4-1	TRBJ2-3	TRBD2	TGCGCCAGCAGCCAACATATCCTTTCTAGCGGGGGTGATACGCAGTATTTT	CASSQHILSSGGDTQYF
few	TRBV18	TRBJ2-1	NA	TGTGCCAGCTCCCCCGGGTGGGGGGTTGAGCAGTTCTTC	CASSPGWGVEQFF
NA	TRBV5-6	TRBJ2-4	NA	TGTGCCAGCAGCTTGGGGAGAGCCAAAAACATTCAGTACTTC	CASSLGRAKNIQYF
NA	TRBV25-1	TRBJ1-4	NA	TGTGCCAGCAGTGTTGGACTCCACCTTAACCCACCCGAAAAACTGTTTTTT	CASSVGLHLNPPEKLFF
NA	TRBV18	TRBJ2-2	TRBD2	TGTGCCAGCTCACCAAATCTAGCGGGTGCGAGCGGGGAGCTGTTTTTT	CASSPNLAGASGELFF
few	TRBV7-2	TRBJ2-7	TRBD1	TGTGCCAGCAGCTTATCCGGACAGGGCTACGAGCAGTACTTC	CASSLSGQGYEQYF
NA	TRBV7-2	TRBJ2-5	NA	TGTGCCAGCAGCACACCCCTCCGGGACCCCAGGACCCAGTACTTC	CASSTPLRDPRTQYF
NA	TRBV6-5	TRBJ2-7	TRBD1	TGTGCCAGCCTTGGGACAGCAAGAGGATACGAGCAGTACTTC	CASLGTARGYEQYF
NA	TRBV9	TRBJ2-7	TRBD1	TGTGCCAGCAGCGTATCCGAGACAGGGGGCTACGAGCAGTACTTC	CASSVSETGGYEQYF
once	TRBV7-9	TRBJ1-2	TRBD1	TGTGCCAGCAGCCCCACAGGGGGAAGTGTCTACACCTTC	CASSPTGGSVYTF
NA	TRBV9	TRBJ2-5	TRBD2	TGTGCCAGCAGCGTAGGCACTAGCGGGAGCAATGGGCAAGAGACCCAGTACTTC	CASSVGTSGSNGQETQYF
NA	TRBV19	TRBJ1-3	NA	TGTGCCAGTACCCTGAGGTTGGGTGCAGAAAACACCATATATTTT	CASTLRLGAENTIYF